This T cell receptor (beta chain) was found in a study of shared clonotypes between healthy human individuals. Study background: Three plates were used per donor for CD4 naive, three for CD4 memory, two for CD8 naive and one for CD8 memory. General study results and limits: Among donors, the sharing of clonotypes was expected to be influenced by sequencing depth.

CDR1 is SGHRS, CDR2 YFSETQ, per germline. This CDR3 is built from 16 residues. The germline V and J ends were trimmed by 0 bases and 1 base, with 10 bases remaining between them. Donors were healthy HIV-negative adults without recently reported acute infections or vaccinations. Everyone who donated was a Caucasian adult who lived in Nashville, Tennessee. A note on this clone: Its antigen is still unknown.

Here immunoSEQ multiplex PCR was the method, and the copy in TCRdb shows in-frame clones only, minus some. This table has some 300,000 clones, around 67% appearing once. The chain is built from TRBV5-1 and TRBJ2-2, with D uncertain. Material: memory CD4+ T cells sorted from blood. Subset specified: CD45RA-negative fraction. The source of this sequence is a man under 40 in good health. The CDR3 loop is CASSLASVMNTGELFF. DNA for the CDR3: TGCGCCAGCAGCTTGGCCAGTGTCATGAACACCGGGGAGCTGTTTTTT.